The present T cell receptor (beta chain) was sequenced within a study of T cell repertoires in cytomegalovirus infection. Study background: Public signatures in TCR beta pointed to CMV infection and matching HLA type.

This clonotype was seen more than once but under ten times. The antigen is unknown. Study-level points and caveats: CMV-specific TCR beta clonotypes restricted by HLA-C were the ones dominating the ex vivo response.

The length of the CDR3 is 15 residues. V lost 2 bases and J lost 5; bases outside the gene matches: 5. CDR1 MDHEN and CDR2 SYDVKM come from the germline V gene. One entry per CDR3 protein, called by TCRdb with MiXCR from the reads. The table records around 530,000 distinct CDR3 sequences, approximately 25% of them present only once. The TCR comes from a human donor in good health (CMV status not recorded). Some clones in this sample may be carry-over from other donors' samples. Material: PBMCs. J is TRBJ2-1 and V is TRBV28, with 8 bases fitting TRBD1. CDR3 nucleotide sequence: TGTGCCAGCAGTTTAGGACAGGGTAAAAACAATGAGCAGTTCTTC. It translates to CASSLGQGKNNEQFF.